This T cell receptor beta chain was found in a study of monozygotic twins with inflammatory bowel disease. Each CDR3 protein gets one entry in TCRdb, which reprocessed the 5' RACE reads and gives no DNA. This sample carries a few hundred thousand distinct CDR3 sequences, with about 2.3% going to the ten biggest clones. Germline-derived CDR1 and CDR2 are SGHRS and YFSETQ. The CDR3 has 14 amino acids. The chain employs TRBV5-1 and TRBJ1-3. Sequenced sample: blood. The TCR comes from a human donor with ulcerative colitis or Crohn's disease, or a healthy co-twin of an affected twin (not recorded which). CDR3 region: CASSKQGSGNTIYF.